This T cell receptor beta chain is from a study of PD-1 blockade in classical Hodgkin lymphoma. The time point here: cycle 4 day 1 (C4D1), after 5 to 7 weeks of nivolumab. Brentuximab vedotin exposure varied among the patients, all of whom had relapsed after autologous stem cell transplantation. Worth noting for this clone: Its cognate antigen is unknown.

The CDR3 is 14 residues long. Germline CDR1 reads ENHRY; CDR2 reads SYGVKD. V gave up 3 bases and J gave up 6 bases, with 12 bases separating them. Here immunoSEQ multiplex PCR was the method, and the copy in TCRdb shows in-frame clones only, minus some. In the table there are roughly 51,000 clones, around 76% of which are singletons. Study findings and constraints: Complete responders matched newly diagnosed patients in baseline diversity.

The source material was peripheral blood mononuclear cells (PBMCs), sampled before the fourth cycle of nivolumab. J is TRBJ1-5 and V is TRBV10-3, with D perhaps TRBD1 (6 bases). The receptor's source is a human donor with classical Hodgkin lymphoma. CDR3 sequence reads: CAISDLGGSQPQHF. CDR3 nucleotide sequence: TGTGCCATCAGTGATTTGGGGGGCAGTCAGCCCCAGCATTTT.